Here is one T cell receptor (beta chain) with its context. Its antigen is not yet known. Per-base qualities were not stored, and no clone one base away is much larger. A MiSeq instrument was used for deep resolution sequencing, which targeted depths ranging from 1 in 1 million up to 1 in 200,000 T cells, with coverage averaging 10x for each clonotype. The immunoSEQ hsTCRB Kit was used to generate the TCR beta libraries. The authors' analysis ran thus. The data were analyzed with ImmunoSEQ Analyzer and ImmunoSEQ Data Assistant, and V, D and J gene assignments followed IMGT definitions. Clonality, which ranges from 0 to 1, was calculated as one minus the normalized Shannon entropy of productive rearrangement frequencies. Only overrepresented clonotypes making up at least 0.05% of each patient's repertoire were included in the public clonotype analysis. Repertoires from thirteen age-matched healthy donors in immuneACCESS were used as clonality controls. This is the immuneACCESS table as TCRdb keeps it, with only in-frame sequences that have V and J called. A part of the clones is gone; compared with another copy, unresolved V genes explain less than half, and the rest is unexplained. From that table come the V and J calls and clone size; the DNA was used to work out D and trimming. This sample has 140,000 or so clones in its table, and approximately 80% of those were observed once. The top ten constitute roughly 13% of the sample.

These data originate in a study of cytotoxic CD8 clonotypes in ibrutinib-treated CLL (dated by TCRdb to the early 2020s). Some background on the complete study: In this cohort, around 14 patients were treatment-naive and under 13 were relapsed/refractory, while some 18 had unmutated IGHV. Responses were partial in 25 or so patients and complete in 2; after median approximately 67 months follow-up, approximately 15 stayed in remission and about twelve progressed. Samples at response were collected after a median of approximately twelve months of treatment, with a range of about 6 to 36 months. An average of about 250,000 productive templates and 94,082 productive rearrangements was obtained per sample. Of the approximately 86 participants in the trial, about two dozen had longitudinal samples available. Cryopreserved peripheral blood mononuclear cells were obtained prior to treatment, at the time of response, and at either disease progression or sustained remission. All remission and progressive disease samples were collected while patients were still receiving ibrutinib. Study-wide findings and limitations: Public clonotypes were rare and either contracted or stayed stable during treatment, and the rise in clonality at ibrutinib response reflected the expansion of private clonotypes. Sampling times were not matched between patients in sustained remission and patients whose disease was progressing, and lymph node repertoires were not examined. Baseline clonality exceeded that of age-matched healthy donors and correlated strongly with circulating CD8+ T-cell counts. An increase in clonality was observed at ibrutinib response, with clonality remaining stable during sustained remission and falling back toward baseline at progression.

Measured from the cysteine to the phenylalanine, the CDR3 is 17 residues long. Only the CDR3 DNA stays, 51 bases, in frame from base 1. From a lookup of the germline V gene, CDR1 and CDR2 are SGHDN and FVKESK. V was cut back by 0 bases and J by 0 bases, leaving a gap of 12 bases between them. The sample's time point label, decoded: 12 months on ibrutinib. Roughly 2 micrograms of genomic DNA were extracted from cryopreserved PBMCs for TCR beta library preparation. Longitudinal blood samples from CLL patients receiving ibrutinib monotherapy were subjected to high-throughput TCR beta sequencing. The patients took part in an open-label, single-center phase 2 trial of ibrutinib monotherapy.

This specimen was PBMCs, taken after 12 months of ibrutinib treatment. This TCR derives from a human donor with chronic lymphocytic leukemia. Recombination connected TRBV14 to TRBJ1-5; too little of a D gene remains to name it. The bases read TGTGCCAGCAGCCAAGAAGAGGCAGATCATAGCAATCAGCCCCAGCATTTT. Translated, this gives CASSQEEADHSNQPQHF.